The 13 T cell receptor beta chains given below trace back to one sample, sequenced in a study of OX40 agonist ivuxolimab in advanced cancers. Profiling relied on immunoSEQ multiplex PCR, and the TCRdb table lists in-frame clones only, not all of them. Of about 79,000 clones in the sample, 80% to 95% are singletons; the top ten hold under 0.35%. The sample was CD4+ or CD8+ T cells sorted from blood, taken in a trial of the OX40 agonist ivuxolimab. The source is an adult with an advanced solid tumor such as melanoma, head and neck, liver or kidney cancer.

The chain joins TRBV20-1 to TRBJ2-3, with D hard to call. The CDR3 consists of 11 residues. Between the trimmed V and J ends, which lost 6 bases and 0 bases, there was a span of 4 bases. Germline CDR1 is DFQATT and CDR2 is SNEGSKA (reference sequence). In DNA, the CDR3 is TGCAGTGCCCATAGCACAGATACGCAGTATTTT. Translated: CSAHSTDTQYF.

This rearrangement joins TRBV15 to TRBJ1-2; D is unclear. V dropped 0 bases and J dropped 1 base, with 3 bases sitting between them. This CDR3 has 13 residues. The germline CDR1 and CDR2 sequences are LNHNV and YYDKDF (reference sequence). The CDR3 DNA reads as TGTGCCACCAGCAGAGATCTTAACTATGGCTACACCTTC. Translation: CATSRDLNYGYTF.

The CDR3 reads CASSFGGLVNEKLFF. The CDR3 region has the DNA TGTGCCAGCAGTTTTGGGGGGCTCGTCAATGAAAAACTGTTTTTT. The chain is built from TRBV28 and TRBJ1-4, with D possibly matching TRBD1 (6 bases). V gave up 3 bases and J gave up 5 bases, with 13 bases separating them. The germline V gene has CDR1 MDHEN and CDR2 SYDVKM. CDR3 size: 15 residues.

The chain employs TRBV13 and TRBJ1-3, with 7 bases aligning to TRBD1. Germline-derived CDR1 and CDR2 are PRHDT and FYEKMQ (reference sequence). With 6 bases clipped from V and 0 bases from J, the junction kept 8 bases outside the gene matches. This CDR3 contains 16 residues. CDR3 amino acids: CASSSGTAGSGNTIYF. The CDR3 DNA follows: TGTGCCAGCAGTTCCGGGACAGCCGGCTCTGGAAACACCATATATTTT.

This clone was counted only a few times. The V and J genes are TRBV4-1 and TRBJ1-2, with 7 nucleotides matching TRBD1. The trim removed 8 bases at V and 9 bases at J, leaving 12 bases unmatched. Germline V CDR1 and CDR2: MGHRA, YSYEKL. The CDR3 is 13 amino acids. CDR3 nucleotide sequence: TGCGCCAGCGGGGAAATCGGGGACAGACGCTACACCTTC. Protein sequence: CASGEIGDRRYTF.

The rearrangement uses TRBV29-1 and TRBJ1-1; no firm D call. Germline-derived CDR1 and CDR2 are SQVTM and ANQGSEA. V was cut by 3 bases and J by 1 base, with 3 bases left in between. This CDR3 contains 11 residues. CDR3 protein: CSVDGNTEAFF. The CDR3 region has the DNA TGCAGCGTTGACGGGAACACTGAAGCTTTCTTT.

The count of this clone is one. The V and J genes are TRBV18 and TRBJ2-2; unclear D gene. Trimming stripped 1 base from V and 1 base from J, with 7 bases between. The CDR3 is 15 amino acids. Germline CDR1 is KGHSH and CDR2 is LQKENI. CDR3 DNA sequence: TGTGCCAGCTCACCACGTCTCATGAACACCGGGGAGCTGTTTTTT. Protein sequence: CASSPRLMNTGELFF.

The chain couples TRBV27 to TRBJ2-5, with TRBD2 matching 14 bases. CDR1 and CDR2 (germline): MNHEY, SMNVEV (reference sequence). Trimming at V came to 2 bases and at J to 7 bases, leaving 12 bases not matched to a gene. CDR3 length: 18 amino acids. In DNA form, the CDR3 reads TGTGCCAGCAGTTTAAGGACTAGCGGGGGGACCCCCCCCGGGACCCAGTACTTC. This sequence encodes CASSLRTSGGTPPGTQYF.

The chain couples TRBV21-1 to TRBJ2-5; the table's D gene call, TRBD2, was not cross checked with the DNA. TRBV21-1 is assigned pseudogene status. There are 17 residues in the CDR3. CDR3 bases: TGTGCCAGCAGCCGTAGGGAGGCGGGGGGACTCCAAGAGACCCAGTACTTC. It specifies CASSRREAGGLQETQYF.

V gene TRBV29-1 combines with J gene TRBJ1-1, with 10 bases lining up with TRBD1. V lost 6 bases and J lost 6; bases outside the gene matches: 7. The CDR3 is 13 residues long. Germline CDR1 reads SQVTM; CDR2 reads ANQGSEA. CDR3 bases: TGCAGCGTCGGCGGACAGGGGGGGGCTGAAGCTTTCTTT. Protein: CSVGGQGGAEAFF. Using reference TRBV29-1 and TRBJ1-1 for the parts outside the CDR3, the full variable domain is SAVISQKPSRDICQRGTSLTIQCQVDSQVTMMFWYRQQPGQSLTLIATANQGSEATYESGFVIDKFPISRPNLTFSTLTVSNMSPEDSSIYLCSVGGQGGAEAFFGQGTRLTVV.

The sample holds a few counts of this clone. Here the CDR3 reads CASSDLTRGTYGYTF. Written as DNA, the CDR3 is TGTGCCAGTAGTGACCTGACGAGGGGTACCTATGGCTACACCTTC. The chain employs TRBV19 and TRBJ1-2; TRBD1 might be the D (5 bases). The CDR3 totals 15 residues. Germline CDR1 is LNHDA and CDR2 is SQIVND (reference sequence). V lost 5 bases and J 4 bases, leaving 17 bases between the germline ends. Drawing the rest from reference TRBV19 and TRBJ1-2, the complete variable domain is DGGITQSPKYLFRKEGQNVTLSCEQNLNHDAMYWYRQDPGQGLRLIYYSQIVNDFQKGDIAEGYSVSREKKESFPLTVTSAQKNPTAFYLCASSDLTRGTYGYTFGSGTRLTVV.

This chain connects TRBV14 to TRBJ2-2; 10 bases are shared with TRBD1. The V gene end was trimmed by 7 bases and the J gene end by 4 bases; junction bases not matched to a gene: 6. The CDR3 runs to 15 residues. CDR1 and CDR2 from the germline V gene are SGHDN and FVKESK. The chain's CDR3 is CASNSDRGPTGELFF. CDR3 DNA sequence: TGTGCCAGCAATTCTGACAGGGGGCCCACCGGGGAGCTGTTTTTT. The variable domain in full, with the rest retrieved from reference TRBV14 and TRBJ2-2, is EAGVTQFPSHSVIEKGQTVTLRCDPISGHDNLYWYRRVMGKEIKFLLHFVKESKQDESGMPNNRFLAERTGGTYSTLKVQPAELEDSGVYFCASNSDRGPTGELFFGEGSRLTVL.

CDR3 residues: CASSPIQGANYEQYF. The CDR3 DNA reads as TGTGCCAGCAGTCCCATACAGGGGGCCAACTACGAGCAGTACTTC. The V and J genes are TRBV6-6 and TRBJ2-7; TRBD1 agrees at 9 bases. Losses at the gene ends were 5 bases for V and 3 bases for J; bases not matched to a gene: 8. The CDR3 covers 15 residues. CDR1 is MNHNY and CDR2 is SVGAGI in the germline V gene (reference sequence).